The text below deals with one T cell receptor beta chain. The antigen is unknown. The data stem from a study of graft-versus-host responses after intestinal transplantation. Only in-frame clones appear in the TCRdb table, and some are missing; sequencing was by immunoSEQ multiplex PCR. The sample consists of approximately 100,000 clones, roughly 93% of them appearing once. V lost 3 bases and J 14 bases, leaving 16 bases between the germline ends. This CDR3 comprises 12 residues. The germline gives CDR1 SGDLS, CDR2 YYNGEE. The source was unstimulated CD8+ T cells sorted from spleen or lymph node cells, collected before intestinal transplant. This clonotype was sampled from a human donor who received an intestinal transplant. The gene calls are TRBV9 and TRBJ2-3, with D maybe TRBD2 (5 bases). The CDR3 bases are TGTGCCAGCAGCGGGGCGGGCCTCCATCCGTATTTT. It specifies CASSGAGLHPYF.